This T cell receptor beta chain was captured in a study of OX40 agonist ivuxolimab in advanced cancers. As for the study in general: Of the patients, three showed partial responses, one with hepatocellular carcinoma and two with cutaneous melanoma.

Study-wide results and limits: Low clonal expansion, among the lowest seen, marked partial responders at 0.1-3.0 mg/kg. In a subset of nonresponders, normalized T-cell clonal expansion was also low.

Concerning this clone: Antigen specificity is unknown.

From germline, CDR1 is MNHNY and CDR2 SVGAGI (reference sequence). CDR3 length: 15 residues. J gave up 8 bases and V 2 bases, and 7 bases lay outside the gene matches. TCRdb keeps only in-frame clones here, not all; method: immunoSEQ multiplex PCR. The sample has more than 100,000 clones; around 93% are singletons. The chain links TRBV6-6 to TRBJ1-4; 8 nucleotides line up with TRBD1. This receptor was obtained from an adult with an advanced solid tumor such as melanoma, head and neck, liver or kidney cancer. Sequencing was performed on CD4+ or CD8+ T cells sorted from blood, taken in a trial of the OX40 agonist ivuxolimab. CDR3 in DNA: TGTGCCAGCAGTTACCTCGGACAGGGTGCCGAAAAACTGTTTTTT. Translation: CASSYLGQGAEKLFF.